Each of the 8 T cell receptor beta chains below was sequenced from the same sample in a study of shared clonotypes between healthy human individuals (dated by TCRdb to the early 2020s). Libraries were prepared through the immunoSEQ multiplex PCR assay. Here the immuneACCESS table is served through TCRdb, limited to in-frame sequences with V and J called. Missing clones are a known gap in these copies; in checked studies unresolved V genes cover under half, and the rest lacks a known reason. In this sample the table shows over a million clones, roughly 96% of which occur a single time. The ten largest clones take up over 1% of the sample. Input material: naive CD4+ T cells sorted from blood. The sample's cell subset or site label, in plain terms: CD45RA+ positively selected. Every receptor here comes from a man aged 30 to 39 in good health.

The chain links TRBV6-1 to TRBJ1-2; TRBD1 is a possible D gene (5 bases). The CDR3 loop spans 12 amino acids. CDR1 MNHNS and CDR2 SASEGT come from the germline V gene. Trimming removed 7 bases at V and 1 base at J, with 7 bases between. CDR3 amino acids: CASMGVNYGYTF. In DNA form, the CDR3 reads TGTGCCAGCATGGGGGTTAACTATGGCTACACCTTC.

The chain joins TRBV27 to TRBJ2-1; a possible D gene is TRBD2 (6 bases). Trimming pared 4 bases from V and 6 bases from J, leaving 19 bases between. Germline lookup yields CDR1 MNHEY and CDR2 SMNVEV (reference sequence). This CDR3 comprises 16 residues. This CDR3 reads CASSWALRGGFNEQFF. The CDR3, as DNA: TGTGCCAGCAGTTGGGCCCTAAGAGGAGGGTTCAATGAGCAGTTCTTC.

Points on this clone: At one end, the junction sequence differs from germline, possibly due to a read error. The sample holds other DNA sequences that translate to the same CDR3. The chain's CDR3 is CASSRGTGEAYEQYF. The CDR3 DNA reads as TGTGCCAGCAGCCGGGGAACAGGGGAGGCCTACGAGCAGTACTTC. The chain has TRBV5-1 and TRBJ2-7; D might be TRBD1 (7 bases). The CDR3 is 15 residues long. CDR1 is SGHRS, CDR2 YFSETQ, per germline.

The genes are TRBV9 and TRBJ1-3; no clear D gene. CDR3 length: 16 residues. V was clipped by 0 bases and J by 0 bases, with 10 bases between them. Germline V gene sequence: CDR1 SGDLS, CDR2 YYNGEE. The CDR3 reads CASSVGGRFSGNTIYF. CDR3 coding DNA: TGTGCCAGCAGCGTAGGAGGACGCTTCTCTGGAAACACCATATATTTT.

The chain recombines TRBV5-1 with TRBJ2-7; perhaps TRBD1 as D (6 bases). Looked up from germline, CDR1 is SGHRS and CDR2 is YFSETQ. The length of the CDR3 is 15 residues. V lost 1 base to trimming and J lost 3 bases, with 14 bases between them. DNA of the CDR3: TGCGCCAGCAGCTTGCCGACAGGTGGGCACTACGAGCAGTACTTC. Translating gives CASSLPTGGHYEQYF.

J is TRBJ2-2 and V is TRBV7-2; no clear D gene. The CDR3 is made up of 14 amino acids. Germline CDR1 SGHTA, CDR2 FQGNSA. Deletions cut 5 bases from V and 5 bases from J, with 12 bases between. The DNA for the CDR3 is TGTGCCAGCAGCCCGAGTGGCCCGACCGGGGAGCTGTTTTTT. This translates into CASSPSGPTGELFF. Full variable domain (remainder filled in from reference TRBV7-2 and TRBJ2-2): GAGVSQSPSNKVTEKGKDVELRCDPISGHTALYWYRQSLGQGLEFLIYFQGNSAPDKSGLPSDRFSAERTGGSVSTLTIQRTQQEDSAVYLCASSPSGPTGELFFGEGSRLTVL.

This rearrangement joins TRBV7-2 to TRBJ2-1; 10 nucleotides match TRBD2. CDR1 is SGHTA and CDR2 is FQGNSA in the germline V gene. V lost 5 bases and J lost 3; bases outside the gene matches: 4. The CDR3 extends over 15 amino acids. CDR3 bases: TGTGCCAGCAGCCAACTAGCGGGAAACTACAATGAGCAGTTCTTC. Translation gives CASSQLAGNYNEQFF.

This clone was observed a single time. The chain combines TRBV29-1 with TRBJ1-4; 7 positions agree with TRBD1. The germline V gene encodes CDR1 SQVTM and CDR2 ANQGSEA. The CDR3 is 14 amino acids. Losses at the gene ends were 7 bases for V and 3 bases for J; bases not matched to a gene: 8. DNA of the CDR3: TGCAGCGCTGATTACGGGACAGCTAATGAAAAACTGTTTTTT. Its translation is CSADYGTANEKLFF.